The next 16 T cell receptor beta chains were all read from a single sample in a study of monozygotic twins with inflammatory bowel disease. With the 5' RACE reads reprocessed, TCRdb shows one record per CDR3 protein and no DNA. The table counts around 410,000 distinct CDR3 sequences; 2% to 2.5% lies in the top ten. The sequenced sample consisted of blood. All receptors come from a human donor with ulcerative colitis or Crohn's disease, or a healthy co-twin of an affected twin (not recorded which).

This chain links TRBV30 with TRBJ1-5; TCRdb picks TRBD1, but there is no DNA to check that call. Looked up from germline, CDR1 is GTSNPN and CDR2 is SVGIG (reference sequence). The CDR3 loop spans 17 amino acids. CDR3 residues: CAWSINRGAYSNQPQHF.

The V call is TRBV29-1, the J call TRBJ2-7; as DNA is missing, the TRBD1 call by TCRdb cannot be tested. The germline V gene has CDR1 SQVTM and CDR2 ANQGSEA. There are 13 residues in the CDR3. The CDR3 region is CSVERTAPYEQYF.

The V call is TRBV29-1, the J call TRBJ2-2; TCRdb selects TRBD1, and the lack of DNA leaves this call unchecked. Germline CDR1 is SQVTM and CDR2 is ANQGSEA. The CDR3 totals 13 residues. This CDR3 reads CSVEGTTTGELFF.

The gene calls are TRBV12-3 or TRBV12-4 and TRBJ1-1; the D gene TCRdb calls, TRBD1, cannot be checked with no DNA. The CDR3 totals 18 residues. The chain's CDR3 is CASSQLNPGQFLNTEAFF.

CDR3 protein: CASSYRQGVYNEQFF. The gene calls are TRBV5-6 and TRBJ2-1; TCRdb calls TRBD1, which cannot be checked without DNA. Looked up from germline, CDR1 is SGHDT and CDR2 is YYEEEE. This CDR3 comprises 15 residues.

This chain joins TRBV11-2 and TRBJ1-6; the D call of TRBD1 rests on TCRdb alone, since no DNA is present to check it. Germline-derived CDR1 and CDR2 are SGHAT and FQNNGV. The CDR3 contains 16 residues. The CDR3 loop reads CASSLFPGQGNSPLHF.

The chain uses TRBV25-1 and TRBJ2-5; the D call of TRBD1 rests on TCRdb alone, since no DNA is present to check it. CDR3 length equals 14 residues. The germline V gene encodes CDR1 MGHDK and CDR2 SYGVNS. The CDR3 reads CASSEYKGVETQYF. Together with reference TRBV25-1 and TRBJ2-5, the CDR3 gives the full variable domain: EADIYQTPRYLVIGTGKKITLECSQTMGHDKMYWYQQDPGMELHLIHYSYGVNSTEKGDLSSESTVSRIRTEHFPLTLESARPSHTSQYLCASSEYKGVETQYFGPGTRLLVL.

The chain uses TRBV5-4 and TRBJ2-3. The CDR3 is 16 residues long. The germline gives CDR1 SGHNT, CDR2 YYREEE (reference sequence). This CDR3 reads CASSLVDRGGADTQYF.

The rearrangement links TRBV20-1 to TRBJ2-7; there is no DNA to check the TCRdb D call of TRBD1. The germline gives CDR1 DFQATT, CDR2 SNEGSKA (reference sequence). The CDR3 has 15 residues. CDR3 sequence: CSARVAGYTPYEQYF.

V gene TRBV20-1 combines with J gene TRBJ2-7; as DNA is missing, the TRBD1 call by TCRdb cannot be tested. The CDR3 is made up of 13 amino acids. Germline CDR1 and CDR2: DFQATT and SNEGSKA (reference sequence). CDR3 region: CSASVQGGGAQYF.

V is TRBV27 and J is TRBJ2-4; TCRdb's D gene call, TRBD2, goes unchecked for lack of DNA. CDR3 length: 15 amino acids. Germline CDR1 reads MNHEY; CDR2 reads SMNVEV (reference sequence). The CDR3 protein is CASSELAGGPNIQYF.

V is TRBV5-1 and J is TRBJ2-7; TCRdb calls TRBD2, which cannot be checked without DNA. This CDR3 has 14 amino acids. The V gene's germline CDR1 is SGHRS and CDR2 YFSETQ. This CDR3 is CASSLPGGSYEQYF. Combining the CDR3 with reference TRBV5-1 and TRBJ2-7 gives the whole variable domain KAGVTQTPRYLIKTRGQQVTLSCSPISGHRSVSWYQQTPGQGLQFLFEYFSETQRNKGNFPGRFSGRQFSNSRSEMNVSTLELGDSALYLCASSLPGGSYEQYFGPGTRLTVT.

The chain links TRBV20-1 to TRBJ2-5; TCRdb designates TRBD1, a call that cannot be tested without DNA. Germline lookup yields CDR1 DFQATT and CDR2 SNEGSKA (reference sequence). The CDR3 loop spans 16 amino acids. CDR3 protein: CSASSLRDRSQETQYF.

The CDR3 loop is CSVGGTNTEAFF. This chain joins TRBV29-1 and TRBJ1-1; without DNA, the TCRdb call of TRBD1 cannot be checked. Germline CDR1 reads SQVTM; CDR2 reads ANQGSEA. CDR3 size: 12 residues.

V is TRBV6-5 and J is TRBJ1-3; TCRdb's D gene call, TRBD1, goes unchecked for lack of DNA. CDR1 is MNHEY and CDR2 is SVGAGI in the germline V gene. This CDR3 has 16 residues. This CDR3 is CASSYRTGNSGNTIYF.

The V gene is TRBV4-1, the J gene TRBJ2-3; TCRdb outputs TRBD2, but without DNA this stays unchecked. The CDR3 spans 16 residues. Germline values: CDR1 MGHRA, CDR2 YSYEKL. CDR3 sequence reads: CASSQEDWTRADTQYF.